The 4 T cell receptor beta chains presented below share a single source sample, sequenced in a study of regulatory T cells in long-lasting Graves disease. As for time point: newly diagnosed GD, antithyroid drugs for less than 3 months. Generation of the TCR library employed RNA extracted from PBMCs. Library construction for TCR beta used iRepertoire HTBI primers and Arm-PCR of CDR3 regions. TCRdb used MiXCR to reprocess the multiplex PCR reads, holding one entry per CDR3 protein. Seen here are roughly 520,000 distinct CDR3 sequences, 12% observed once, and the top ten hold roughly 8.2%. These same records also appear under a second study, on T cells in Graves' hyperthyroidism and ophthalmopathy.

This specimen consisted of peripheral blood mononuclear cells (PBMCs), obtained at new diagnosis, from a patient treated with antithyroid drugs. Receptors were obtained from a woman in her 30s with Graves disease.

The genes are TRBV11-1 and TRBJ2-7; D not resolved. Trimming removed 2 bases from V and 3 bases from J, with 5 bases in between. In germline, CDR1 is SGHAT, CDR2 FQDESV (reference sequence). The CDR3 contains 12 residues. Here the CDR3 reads CASSLNYYEQYF. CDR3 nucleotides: TGTGCCAGCAGCTTAAACTACTACGAGCAGTACTTC.

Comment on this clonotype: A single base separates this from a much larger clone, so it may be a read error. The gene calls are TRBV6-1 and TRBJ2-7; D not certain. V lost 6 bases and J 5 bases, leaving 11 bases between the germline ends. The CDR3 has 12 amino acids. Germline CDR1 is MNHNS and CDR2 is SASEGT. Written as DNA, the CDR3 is TGTGCCAGCAGAACTGACATGCACGAGCAGTACTTC. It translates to CASRTDMHEQYF.

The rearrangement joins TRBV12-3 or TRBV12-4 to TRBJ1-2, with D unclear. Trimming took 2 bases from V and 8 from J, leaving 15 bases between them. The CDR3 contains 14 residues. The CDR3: CASSLLVGSLGYTF. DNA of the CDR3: TGTGCCAGCAGTTTATTGGTGGGCTCATTGGGCTACACCTTC.

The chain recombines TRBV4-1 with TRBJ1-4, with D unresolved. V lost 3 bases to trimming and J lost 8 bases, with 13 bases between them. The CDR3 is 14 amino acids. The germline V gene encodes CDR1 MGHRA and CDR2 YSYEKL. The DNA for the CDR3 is TGCGCCAGCAGCCAGGCCGGGGTAGAGGAAAAACTGTTTTTT. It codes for CASSQAGVEEKLFF.